These 20 T cell receptor beta chains were all obtained from the same sample, sequenced in a study of cytomegalovirus exposure and HLA in healthy donors. Amplification used 60 Vbeta primers and 13 Jbeta primers. The data were produced by immunoSEQ multiplex PCR, yet TCRdb's version contains in-frame clones alone and is incomplete. The sample holds fewer than 150,000 clones; less than 20% are singletons and the top ten take about 2%. Sequencing input: PBMCs. These receptor sequences come from a woman younger than 35 in good health and CMV-seronegative.

The CDR3 loop reads CASSLGLAGVFETQYF. In nucleotides, the CDR3 is TGTGCCAGCAGCTTAGGGCTAGCGGGAGTCTTTGAGACCCAGTACTTC. The chain is built from TRBV7-3 and TRBJ2-5, with TRBD2 matching 10 bases. In germline, CDR1 is SGHTA, CDR2 FQGTGA. There are 16 residues in the CDR3. J gave up 5 bases and V 2 bases, and 8 bases lay outside the gene matches.

The chain uses TRBV2 and TRBJ2-6, with a possible D match to TRBD1 (5 bases). CDR3 size: 19 residues. Trimming pared 6 bases from V and 0 bases from J, leaving 21 bases between. CDR1 SNHLY and CDR2 FYNNEI come from the germline V gene. The CDR3 DNA follows: TGTGCCAGCAGGGGGATAGGGGTACAGCCGAGCTCTGGGGCCAACGTCCTGACTTTC. Protein sequence: CASRGIGVQPSSGANVLTF.

This clone was seen only a few times. V usage is TRBV2 and J usage is TRBJ1-2; D is unclear. Germline V CDR1 and CDR2: SNHLY, FYNNEI. This CDR3 region has 11 residues. With 8 bases removed from V and 5 bases from J, the gap between germline ends came to 9 bases. This CDR3 reads CASGEWYGYTF. CDR3 DNA: TGTGCCAGCGGGGAGTGGTATGGCTACACCTTC.

This clone occurred a few times. The chain recombines TRBV9 with TRBJ2-2; 12 positions agree with TRBD2. CDR3 length: 17 residues. With V trimmed by 2 bases and J by 3 bases, 5 bases remained unmatched. CDR1 is SGDLS, CDR2 YYNGEE, per germline. The CDR3 DNA sequence: TGTGCCAGCAGCGTGGGTCTAGCGGGAGGGTACACCGGGGAGCTGTTTTTT. Translated: CASSVGLAGGYTGELFF. The whole variable domain, filled in from reference TRBV9 and TRBJ2-2, reads DSGVTQTPKHLITATGQRVTLRCSPRSGDLSVYWYQQSLDQGLQFLIQYYNGEERAKGNILERFSAQQFPDLHSELNLSSLELGDSALYFCASSVGLAGGYTGELFFGEGSRLTVL.

The chain joins TRBV4-3 to TRBJ1-1; no firm D call. In germline, CDR1 is LGHNA, CDR2 YSLEER. Trimming shortened V by 0 bases and J by 5 bases, and 7 bases separated the two germline ends. This CDR3 has 13 amino acids. Written as DNA, the CDR3 is TGCGCCAGCAGCCAAGATTCGGGGACTGAAGCTTTCTTT. Translation: CASSQDSGTEAFF.

A remark on this clone: At one boundary the junction diverges from the germline segment, which might be a read error. This chain joins TRBV5-1 and TRBJ1-6; 9 bases line up with TRBD1. This CDR3 spans 15 amino acids. Per the germline V gene, CDR1 is SGHRS and CDR2 is YFSETQ. DNA of the CDR3: TGCACCAGCAGCTCCGCGACAGGGGGTAATTCACCCCTCCACTTT. Amino acids: CTSSSATGGNSPLHF.

This clone has more than one count but fewer than ten. V is TRBV28 and J is TRBJ1-1; 9 bases align to TRBD1. Germline lookup yields CDR1 MDHEN and CDR2 SYDVKM. The V and J ends lost 4 bases and 8 bases, in that order; junction bases with no gene match: 2. The CDR3 totals 12 residues. The CDR3 nucleotides are TGTGCCAGCAGTTCTGGACAGGGGGAAGCTTTCTTT. It codes for CASSSGQGEAFF.

The chain links TRBV28 to TRBJ2-5, with TRBD1 matching 10 bases. Germline values: CDR1 MDHEN, CDR2 SYDVKM. The V and J ends lost 7 bases and 3 bases, in that order; junction bases with no gene match: 11. The CDR3 totals 16 residues. The CDR3 protein is CASTRAGTGVKETQYF. Written as DNA, the CDR3 is TGTGCCAGCACCAGGGCCGGGACAGGGGTAAAAGAGACCCAGTACTTC.

In this sample, this clone turned up a few times. This chain links TRBV7-8 with TRBJ1-3; TRBD1 might be the D (5 bases). Between the trimmed V and J ends, which lost 4 bases and 4 bases, there was a span of 14 bases. The CDR3 has 15 amino acids. In germline, CDR1 is SGHVS, CDR2 FQNEAQ. The CDR3 sequence is CASSSISGKGNTIYF. CDR3 in DNA: TGTGCCAGCAGCTCCATATCAGGGAAGGGAAACACCATATATTTT. Full variable domain (remainder filled in from reference TRBV7-8 and TRBJ1-3): GAGVSQSPRYKVAKRGQDVALRCDPISGHVSLFWYQQALGQGPEFLTYFQNEAQLDKSGLPSDRFFAERPEGSVSTLKIQRTQQEDSAVYLCASSSISGKGNTIYFGEGSWLTVV.

This chain links TRBV5-7 with TRBJ1-1, with D perhaps TRBD1 (5 bases). TRBV5-7 is classed as an ORF, of uncertain function. Trimming took 4 bases from V and 2 from J, leaving 27 bases between them. This CDR3 contains 19 residues. Written as DNA, the CDR3 is TGTGCCAGCAGCATTGGGACTGACCAGGGAACGTTTTTAAACACTGAAGCTTTCTTT. It is translated as CASSIGTDQGTFLNTEAFF.

CDR3 in amino acids: CASSLSGIEAFF. CDR3 nucleotide sequence: TGTGCCAGCAGTTTATCCGGGATTGAAGCTTTCTTT. The rearrangement links TRBV28 to TRBJ1-1; D unclear. CDR1 is MDHEN and CDR2 is SYDVKM in the germline V gene. This CDR3 contains 12 residues. Trimming removed 1 base from V and 7 bases from J, with 7 bases in between.

V is TRBV19 and J is TRBJ1-2; no definite D call. There are 13 residues in the CDR3. The germline V and J ends were trimmed by 2 bases and 6 bases, with 10 bases remaining between them. The germline gives CDR1 LNHDA, CDR2 SQIVND (reference sequence). CDR3 in amino acids: CASSISLGNGYTF. The CDR3 DNA is TGTGCCAGTAGTATATCCCTCGGGAATGGCTACACCTTC.

This clone appeared a few times. J is TRBJ2-1 and V is TRBV7-3; D may be TRBD1 (5 bases). There are 15 residues in the CDR3. V lost 2 bases and J lost 3, with 11 bases in between. Per the germline V gene, CDR1 is SGHTA and CDR2 is FQGTGA. As DNA, the CDR3 is TGTGCCAGCAGCTTAGGGGCAGGCCACTACAATGAGCAGTTCTTC. Its translation is CASSLGAGHYNEQFF.

The CDR3 nucleotides are TGTGCCAGCACGGAGGGGTTGAGGAAGAGGGCCCAGTACTTC. Protein: CASTEGLRKRAQYF. The rearrangement uses TRBV13 and TRBJ2-5; the D gene is possibly TRBD2 (6 bases). CDR3 length: 14 amino acids. Germline CDR1 reads PRHDT; CDR2 reads FYEKMQ (reference sequence). Deletions cut 7 bases from V and 9 bases from J, with 21 bases between.

The chain links TRBV6-5 to TRBJ2-7; 11 positions match TRBD2. J gave up 3 bases and V 8 bases, and 6 bases lay outside the gene matches. Germline CDR1 and CDR2: MNHEY and SVGAGI. CDR3 length: 14 amino acids. CDR3 sequence reads: CASHSGREIYEQYF. CDR3 DNA sequence: TGTGCCAGCCATAGCGGGAGGGAGATCTACGAGCAGTACTTC.

The rearrangement joins TRBV5-1 to TRBJ1-5; TRBD1 might be the D (5 bases). Germline assignment: CDR1 SGHRS and CDR2 YFSETQ. Trimming removed 0 bases at V and 5 bases at J, with 9 bases between. This CDR3 region has 14 residues. The CDR3 bases are TGCGCCAGCAGCTTGGGGGGGGTAGATCAGCCCCAGCATTTT. Protein sequence: CASSLGGVDQPQHF. The full variable domain, completed using reference TRBV5-1 and TRBJ1-5, is KAGVTQTPRYLIKTRGQQVTLSCSPISGHRSVSWYQQTPGQGLQFLFEYFSETQRNKGNFPGRFSGRQFSNSRSEMNVSTLELGDSALYLCASSLGGVDQPQHFGDGTRLSIL.

This clone was detected a few times. V is TRBV7-3 and J is TRBJ2-7; TRBD2 matches at 9 bases. This CDR3 is 15 amino acids long. Germline CDR1 and CDR2: SGHTA and FQGTGA. Losses at the gene ends were 2 bases for V and 2 bases for J; bases not matched to a gene: 4. The CDR3 DNA is TGTGCCAGCAGCTTACGAGCGGGAGGTCCCTACGAGCAGTACTTC. It is translated as CASSLRAGGPYEQYF.

In this sample, this clone turned up a few times. The rearrangement links TRBV7-9 to TRBJ2-1, with D possibly matching TRBD2 (6 bases). Germline-derived CDR1 and CDR2 are SEHNR and FQNEAQ (reference sequence). This CDR3 comprises 15 residues. The V and J ends lost 6 bases and 2 bases respectively, with 14 bases between them. CDR3 amino acids: CASSHPGVAYNEQFF. CDR3 in DNA: TGTGCCAGCAGTCACCCGGGGGTCGCCTACAATGAGCAGTTCTTC.

The gene calls are TRBV4-3 and TRBJ1-2; a weak D match, TRBD1 (5 bases). The germline V gene encodes CDR1 LGHNA and CDR2 YSLEER. CDR3 length: 15 amino acids. Deletions cut 0 bases from V and 7 bases from J, with 15 bases between. DNA of the CDR3: TGCGCCAGCAGCCAAGATGACGGGGGGGTTGGTGGCTACACCTTC. Protein: CASSQDDGGVGGYTF.

This clone was counted only a few times. This chain joins TRBV30 and TRBJ2-6; no reliable D call. Germline V gene lookup returns CDR1 GTSNPN and CDR2 SVGIG (reference sequence). Trimming shortened V by 3 bases and J by 0 bases, and 3 bases separated the two germline ends. CDR3 size: 13 residues. In nucleotides, the CDR3 is TGTGCCTGGAGCCGCTCTGGGGCCAACGTCCTGACTTTC. Protein: CAWSRSGANVLTF.